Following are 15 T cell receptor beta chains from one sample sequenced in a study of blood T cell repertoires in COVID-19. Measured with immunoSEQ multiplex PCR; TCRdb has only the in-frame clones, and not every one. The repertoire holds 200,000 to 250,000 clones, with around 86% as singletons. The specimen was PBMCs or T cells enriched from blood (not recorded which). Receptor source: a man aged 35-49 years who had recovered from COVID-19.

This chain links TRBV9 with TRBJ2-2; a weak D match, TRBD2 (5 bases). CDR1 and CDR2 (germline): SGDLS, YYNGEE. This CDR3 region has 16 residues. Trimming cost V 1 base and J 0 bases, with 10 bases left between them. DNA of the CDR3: TGTGCCAGCAGCGTACGGGGTTTTCCGAACACCGGGGAGCTGTTTTTT. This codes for CASSVRGFPNTGELFF.

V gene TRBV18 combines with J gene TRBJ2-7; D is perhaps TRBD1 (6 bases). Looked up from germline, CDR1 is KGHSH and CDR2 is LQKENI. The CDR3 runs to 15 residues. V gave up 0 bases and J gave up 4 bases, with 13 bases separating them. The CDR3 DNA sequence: TGTGCCAGCTCACCACCTGGACAGTACCCTTACGAGCAGTACTTC. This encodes CASSPPGQYPYEQYF. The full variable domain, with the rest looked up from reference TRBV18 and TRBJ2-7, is NAGVMQNPRHLVRRRGQEARLRCSPMKGHSHVYWYRQLPEEGLKFMVYLQKENIIDESGMPKERFSAEFPKEGPSILRIQQVVRGDSAAYFCASSPPGQYPYEQYFGPGTRLTVT.

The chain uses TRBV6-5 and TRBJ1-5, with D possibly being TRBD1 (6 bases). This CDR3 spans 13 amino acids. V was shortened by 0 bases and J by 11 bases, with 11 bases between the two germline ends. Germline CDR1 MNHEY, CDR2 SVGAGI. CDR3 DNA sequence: TGTGCCAGCAGTTACTCGAGACAGGAGGCCCAGCATTTT. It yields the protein CASSYSRQEAQHF.

CDR3: CASSYGPNTEAFF. Here the CDR3 DNA reads TGTGCCAGTAGTTATGGGCCTAACACTGAAGCTTTCTTT. The V and J genes are TRBV19 and TRBJ1-1, with no clear D. The CDR3 loop spans 13 amino acids. Germline-derived CDR1 and CDR2 are LNHDA and SQIVND (reference sequence). The V and J ends lost 5 bases and 2 bases respectively, with 9 bases between them.

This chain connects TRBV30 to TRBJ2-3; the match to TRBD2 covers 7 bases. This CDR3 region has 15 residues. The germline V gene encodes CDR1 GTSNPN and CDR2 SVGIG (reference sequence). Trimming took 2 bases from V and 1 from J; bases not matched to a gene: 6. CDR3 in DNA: TGTGCCTGGAGTTCCAGCGGGATCGGCACAGATACGCAGTATTTT. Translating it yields CAWSSSGIGTDTQYF.

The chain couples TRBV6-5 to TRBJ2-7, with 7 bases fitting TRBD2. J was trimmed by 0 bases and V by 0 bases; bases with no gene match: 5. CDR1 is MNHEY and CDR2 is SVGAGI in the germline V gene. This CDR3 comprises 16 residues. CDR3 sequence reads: CASSYSGGGSSYEQYF. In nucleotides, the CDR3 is TGTGCCAGCAGTTACTCTGGGGGGGGGAGCTCCTACGAGCAGTACTTC.

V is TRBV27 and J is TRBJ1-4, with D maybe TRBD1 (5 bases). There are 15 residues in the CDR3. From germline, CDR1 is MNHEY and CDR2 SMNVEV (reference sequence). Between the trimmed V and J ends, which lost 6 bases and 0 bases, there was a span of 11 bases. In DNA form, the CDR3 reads TGTGCCAGCAGAAACGGGGGATCAACTAATGAAAAACTGTTTTTT. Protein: CASRNGGSTNEKLFF.

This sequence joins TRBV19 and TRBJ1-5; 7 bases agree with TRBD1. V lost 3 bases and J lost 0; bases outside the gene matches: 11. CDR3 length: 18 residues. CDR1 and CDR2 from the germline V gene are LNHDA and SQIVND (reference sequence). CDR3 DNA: TGTGCCAGTAGTATTTCGGCAGGGGGACGTTCTAGCAATCAGCCCCAGCATTTT. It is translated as CASSISAGGRSSNQPQHF.

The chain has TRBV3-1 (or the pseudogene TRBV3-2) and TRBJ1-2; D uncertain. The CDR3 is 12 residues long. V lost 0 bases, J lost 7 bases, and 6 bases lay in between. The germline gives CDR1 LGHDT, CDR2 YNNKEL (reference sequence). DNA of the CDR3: TGTGCCAGCAGCCAAGAACGCAGTGGCTACACCTTC. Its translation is CASSQERSGYTF.

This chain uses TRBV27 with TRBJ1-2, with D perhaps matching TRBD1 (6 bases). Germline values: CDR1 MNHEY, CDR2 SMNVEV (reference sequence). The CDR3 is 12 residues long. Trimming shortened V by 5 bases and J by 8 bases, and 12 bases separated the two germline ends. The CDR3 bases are TGTGCCAGCAGTAGGGGGGAGGGGGGCTACACCTTC. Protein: CASSRGEGGYTF.

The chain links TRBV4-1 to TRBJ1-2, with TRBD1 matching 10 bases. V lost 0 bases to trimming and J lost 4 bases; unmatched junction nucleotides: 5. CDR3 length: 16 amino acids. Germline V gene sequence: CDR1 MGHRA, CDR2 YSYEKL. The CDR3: CASSQEWTGGTYGYTF. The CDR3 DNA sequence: TGCGCCAGCAGCCAAGAATGGACAGGGGGAACCTATGGCTACACCTTC.

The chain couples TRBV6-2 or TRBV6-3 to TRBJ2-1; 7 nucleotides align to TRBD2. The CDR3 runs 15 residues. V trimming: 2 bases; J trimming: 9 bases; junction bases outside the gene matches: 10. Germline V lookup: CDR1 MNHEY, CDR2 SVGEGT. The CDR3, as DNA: TGTGCCAGCAGTTACCCGACTCCCGGGGGGAGTGAGCAGTTCTTC. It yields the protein CASSYPTPGGSEQFF.

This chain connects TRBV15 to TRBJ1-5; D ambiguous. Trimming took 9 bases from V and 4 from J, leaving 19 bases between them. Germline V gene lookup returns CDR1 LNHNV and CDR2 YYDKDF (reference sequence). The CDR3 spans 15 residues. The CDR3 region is CATAMEALENQPQHF. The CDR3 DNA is TGTGCCACTGCGATGGAGGCCCTTGAAAATCAGCCCCAGCATTTT.

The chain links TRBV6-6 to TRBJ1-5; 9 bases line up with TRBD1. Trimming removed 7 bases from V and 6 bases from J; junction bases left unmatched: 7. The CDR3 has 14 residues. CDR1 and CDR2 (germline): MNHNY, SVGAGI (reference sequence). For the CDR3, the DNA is TGTGCCAGCACCGGGACAGGGAGAATTCAGCCCCAGCATTTT. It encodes CASTGTGRIQPQHF.

CDR3 sequence: CASSPFLRHRGAFF. The CDR3 DNA reads TGCGCCAGCAGCCCCTTCCTCCGACACAGGGGAGCTTTCTTT. This rearrangement joins TRBV4-1 to TRBJ1-1, with TRBD1 matching 7 bases. The germline gives CDR1 MGHRA, CDR2 YSYEKL. Trimming took 4 bases from V and 10 from J; bases not matched to a gene: 12. The CDR3 consists of 14 residues.